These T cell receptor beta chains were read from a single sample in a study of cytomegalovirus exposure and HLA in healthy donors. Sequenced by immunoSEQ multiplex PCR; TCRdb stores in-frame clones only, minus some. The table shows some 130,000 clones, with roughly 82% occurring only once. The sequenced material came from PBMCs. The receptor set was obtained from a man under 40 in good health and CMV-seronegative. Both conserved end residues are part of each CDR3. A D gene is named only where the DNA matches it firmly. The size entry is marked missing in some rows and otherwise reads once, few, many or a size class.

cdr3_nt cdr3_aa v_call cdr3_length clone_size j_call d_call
TGTGCCAGCAGACCGGACAGTCTGGGACCCTATACGCAGTATTTT CASRPDSLGPYTQYF TRBV6-5 15 many TRBJ2-3 NA
TGTGCCAGCAGCTTAGATCCGTTCGCAGATACGCAGTATTTT CASSLDPFADTQYF TRBV11-3 14 NA TRBJ2-3 NA
TGTGCCAGTAGTATAGTAGGGACAGGATACCAGCCCCAGCATTTT CASSIVGTGYQPQHF TRBV19 15 once TRBJ1-5 TRBD1
TGTGCCAGCAGTGTTATGGGGACAGCGGAAATGAACACTGAAGCTTTCTTT CASSVMGTAEMNTEAFF TRBV28 17 NA TRBJ1-1 TRBD1
TGTGCCAGTAGTATGTCTCAGGGGGGCAATGAGCAGTTCTTC CASSMSQGGNEQFF TRBV19 14 NA TRBJ2-1 NA
TGTGCCTGGTTACAGGGACGTGGGGCCAACGGCCTGACTTTC CAWLQGRGANGLTF TRBV30 14 few TRBJ2-6 NA
TGTGCCAGCAGCTTAAAGGGAGACACTGAAGCTTTCTTT CASSLKGDTEAFF TRBV11-2 13 NA TRBJ1-1 NA
TGTGCCAGCTCGGGCAGAATACAGGGTTCCGACAATGAGCAGTTCTTC CASSGRIQGSDNEQFF TRBV18 16 NA TRBJ2-1 NA
TGTGCCACCACCCCATCGGGGGGCTACAATGAGCAGTTCTTC CATTPSGGYNEQFF TRBV28 14 NA TRBJ2-1 TRBD2
TGTGCCAGCAGTTTAACGGCTAGCTCCTATAATTCACCCCTCCACTTT CASSLTASSYNSPLHF TRBV27 16 NA TRBJ1-6 NA
TGTGCCAGCAGCCCTCAGACAGGGCAGGACTATGGCTACACCTTC CASSPQTGQDYGYTF TRBV9 15 NA TRBJ1-2 TRBD1
TGTGCCAGCAGGAGAGGACTTTACGAGCAGTACTTC CASRRGLYEQYF TRBV5-1 12 NA TRBJ2-7 NA
TGTGCCAGCAGCACCGGGACTGACTCCTACGAGCAGTACTTC CASSTGTDSYEQYF TRBV5-4 14 NA TRBJ2-7 NA
TGTGCCAGCAGCCAGCGTAGTTCCCGTGGGGAGCAGTACTTC CASSQRSSRGEQYF TRBV9 14 NA TRBJ2-7 NA
TGTGCCAGCAGCTTGACAAGACAGGGGGGGGATGAAAAACTGTTTTTT CASSLTRQGGDEKLFF TRBV5-4 16 NA TRBJ1-4 TRBD1
TGTGCCAGCAGTTCGAGTGGGGGCTGGGGGCAGCCCCAGCATTTT CASSSSGGWGQPQHF TRBV28 15 NA TRBJ1-5 NA
TGTGCCAGCAGTTTTACAGGGGAAAGAAAACTGTTTTTT CASSFTGERKLFF TRBV28 13 NA TRBJ1-4 TRBD1
TGTGCCCAACAGGGGAACTATGGCTACACCTTC CAQQGNYGYTF TRBV11-3 11 NA TRBJ1-2 TRBD1
TGTGCCAGCAGCAAGTACTGGACAGGGAAGACCACCGGGGAGCTGTTTTTT CASSKYWTGKTTGELFF TRBV21-1 17 NA TRBJ2-2 NA
TGCGCCAGCAGCCAGGAGGGCCGGGCCACTGAAGCTTTCTTT CASSQEGRATEAFF TRBV4-1 14 few TRBJ1-1 NA
TGTGCCAGCTGGGAGGGGACAGGGGGCTACGAGCAGTACTTC CASWEGTGGYEQYF TRBV6-5 14 NA TRBJ2-7 TRBD1
TGTGCCAGCAGGAAAGGGAGTGAGGGCACAGATACGCAGTATTTT CASRKGSEGTDTQYF TRBV6-1 15 NA TRBJ2-3 NA
TGTGCCAGCAGTAGGGAGCGGGGAGACCCTACCGGTGAGCAGTTCTTC CASSRERGDPTGEQFF TRBV2 16 NA TRBJ2-1 TRBD2
TGTGCCAGCAGCGCAGGAAGGCGGGCGCCGCGGGGTAATCAGCCCCAGCATTTT CASSAGRRAPRGNQPQHF TRBV9 18 NA TRBJ1-5 NA
TGTGCCAGCAGCCAGGACAGGGGGCCTGGAAACACCATATATTTT CASSQDRGPGNTIYF TRBV14 15 NA TRBJ1-3 TRBD1
TGTGCCAGCATGAACCCCGGAGGGGATGAGCAGTTCTTC CASMNPGGDEQFF TRBV6-1 13 NA TRBJ2-1 NA
TGCAGCGTTACGCTCGGAGACAGGGGAGTCCATGAGCAGTTCTTC CSVTLGDRGVHEQFF TRBV29-1 15 NA TRBJ2-1 TRBD1
TGTGCCAGCAGCTTACATAGGACCCTCTCGCAGGGGGAGACCCAGTACTTC CASSLHRTLSQGETQYF TRBV7-2 17 NA TRBJ2-5 NA